By share of the sample, the clone carrying this TCR beta chain is medium-sized. The size of this beta chain means little, since it is a stray read in a library made for alpha chains. The sample originates from a study of spatial heterogeneity in lung cancer. With V trimmed by 5 bases and J by 5 bases, 11 bases remained unmatched. The germline V gene encodes CDR1 MDHEN and CDR2 SYDVKM. The CDR3 contains 17 residues. TCRdb re-called the 5' RACE reads with MiXCR, one entry per CDR3 protein. Altogether around 10,000 distinct CDR3 sequences are present, roughly 3.7% being singletons, with the ten largest covering about 7.9%. Regarding time point: sample taken at primary tumor resection. Unsorted samples of tumor, nontumor lung or frozen PBMC had their whole RNA sequenced. Donors were fewer than 90 untreated early-stage non-small cell lung cancer patients.

This TCR was sampled from a male donor with early-stage non-small cell lung cancer. This chain joins TRBV28 and TRBJ2-5; 13 bases are shared with TRBD2. The specimen comprised normal lung tissue next to the tumor, sampled at surgery. The CDR3 nucleotides are TGTGCCAGCAGTACCCTTACTAGCGGGAGGGCGTGGGAGACCCAGTACTTC. This sequence encodes CASSTLTSGRAWETQYF.